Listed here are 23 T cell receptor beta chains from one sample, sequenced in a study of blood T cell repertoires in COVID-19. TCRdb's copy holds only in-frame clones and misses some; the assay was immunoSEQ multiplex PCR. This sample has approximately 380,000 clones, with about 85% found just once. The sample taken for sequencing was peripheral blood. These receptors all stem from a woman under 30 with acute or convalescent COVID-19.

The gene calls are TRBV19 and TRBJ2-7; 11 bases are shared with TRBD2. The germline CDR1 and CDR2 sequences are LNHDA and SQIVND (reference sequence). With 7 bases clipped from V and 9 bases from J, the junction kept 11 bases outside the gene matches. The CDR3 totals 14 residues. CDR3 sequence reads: CASIRTSGPWGQYF. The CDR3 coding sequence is TGTGCCAGTATCCGGACTAGCGGGCCTTGGGGGCAGTACTTC. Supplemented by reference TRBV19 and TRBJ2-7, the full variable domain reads DGGITQSPKYLFRKEGQNVTLSCEQNLNHDAMYWYRQDPGQGLRLIYYSQIVNDFQKGDIAEGYSVSREKKESFPLTVTSAQKNPTAFYLCASIRTSGPWGQYFGPGTRLTVT.

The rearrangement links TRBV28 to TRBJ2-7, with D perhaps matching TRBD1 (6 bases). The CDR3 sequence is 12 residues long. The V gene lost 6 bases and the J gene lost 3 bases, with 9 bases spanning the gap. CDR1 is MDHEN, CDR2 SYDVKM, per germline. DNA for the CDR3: TGTGCCAGCAGAAAGGACAGCTACGAGCAGTACTTC. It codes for CASRKDSYEQYF.

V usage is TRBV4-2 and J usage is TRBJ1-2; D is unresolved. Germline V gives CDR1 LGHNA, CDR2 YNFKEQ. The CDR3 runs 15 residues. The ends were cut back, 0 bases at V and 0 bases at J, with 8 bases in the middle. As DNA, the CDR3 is TGTGCCAGCAGCCAAGATTGGGCTCCTAACTATGGCTACACCTTC. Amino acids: CASSQDWAPNYGYTF.

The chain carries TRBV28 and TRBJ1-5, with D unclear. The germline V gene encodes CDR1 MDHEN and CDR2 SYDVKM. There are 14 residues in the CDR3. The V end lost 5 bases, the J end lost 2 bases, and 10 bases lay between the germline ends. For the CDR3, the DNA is TGTGCCAGCAGTGACGGGGAGGGCAATCAGCCCCAGCATTTT. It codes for CASSDGEGNQPQHF.

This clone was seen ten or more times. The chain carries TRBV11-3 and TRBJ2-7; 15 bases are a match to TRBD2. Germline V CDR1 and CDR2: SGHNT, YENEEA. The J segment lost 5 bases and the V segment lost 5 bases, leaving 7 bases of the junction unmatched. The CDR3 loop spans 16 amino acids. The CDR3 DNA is TGTGCCAGCAGCCCGGGGACTAGCGGGAGGTCAGACGAGCAGTACTTC. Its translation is CASSPGTSGRSDEQYF. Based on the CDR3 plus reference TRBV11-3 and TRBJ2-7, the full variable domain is EAGVVQSPRYKIIEKKQPVAFWCNPISGHNTLYWYLQNLGQGPELLIRYENEEAVDDSQLPKDRFSAERLKGVDSTLKIQPAELGDSAVYLCASSPGTSGRSDEQYFGPGTRLTVT.

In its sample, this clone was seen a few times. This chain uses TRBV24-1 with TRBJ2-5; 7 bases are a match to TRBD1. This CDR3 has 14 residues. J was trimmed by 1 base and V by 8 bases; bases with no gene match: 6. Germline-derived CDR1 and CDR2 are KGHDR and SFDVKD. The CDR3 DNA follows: TGTGCCACCAAAATCCGACAGGGCCAAGAGACCCAGTACTTC. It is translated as CATKIRQGQETQYF.

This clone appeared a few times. The CDR3 reads CASSHLADGELFF. In DNA, the CDR3 is TGTGCCAGCAGCCACCTAGCGGACGGGGAGCTGTTTTTT. The rearrangement uses TRBV3-1 (or the pseudogene TRBV3-2) and TRBJ2-2, with 7 bases identical to TRBD2. The CDR3 extends over 13 amino acids. V shed 3 bases and J 7 bases; nucleotides not matched to a gene: 2. Germline CDR1 is LGHDT and CDR2 is YNNKEL (reference sequence).

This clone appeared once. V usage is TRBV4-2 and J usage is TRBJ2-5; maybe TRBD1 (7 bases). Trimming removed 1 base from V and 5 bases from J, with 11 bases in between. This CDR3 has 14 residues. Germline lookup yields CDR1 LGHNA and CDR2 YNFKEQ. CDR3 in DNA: TGTGCCAGCAGCCAAGGCAGGGGGAGGGAGACCCAGTACTTC. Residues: CASSQGRGRETQYF.

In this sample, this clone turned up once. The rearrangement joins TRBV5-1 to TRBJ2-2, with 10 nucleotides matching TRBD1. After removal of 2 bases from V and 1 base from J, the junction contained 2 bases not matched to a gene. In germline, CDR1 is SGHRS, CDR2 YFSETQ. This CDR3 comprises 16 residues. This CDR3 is CASSLDRGLNTGELFF. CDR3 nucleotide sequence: TGCGCCAGCAGCTTAGACAGGGGGCTGAACACCGGGGAGCTGTTTTTT.

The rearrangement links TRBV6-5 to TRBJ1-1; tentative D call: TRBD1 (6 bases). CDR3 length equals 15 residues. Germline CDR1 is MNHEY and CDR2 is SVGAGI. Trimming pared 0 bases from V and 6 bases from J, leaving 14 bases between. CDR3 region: CASSYSGGARAEAFF. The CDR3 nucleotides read TGTGCCAGCAGTTACTCGGGGGGGGCGCGAGCTGAAGCTTTCTTT.

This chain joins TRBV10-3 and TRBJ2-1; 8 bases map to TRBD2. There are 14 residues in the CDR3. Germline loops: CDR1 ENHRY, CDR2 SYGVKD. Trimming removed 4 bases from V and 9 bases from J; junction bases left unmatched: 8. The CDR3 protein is CAISGQAGVAEQFF. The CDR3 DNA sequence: TGTGCCATCAGTGGACAAGCGGGAGTAGCTGAGCAGTTCTTC.

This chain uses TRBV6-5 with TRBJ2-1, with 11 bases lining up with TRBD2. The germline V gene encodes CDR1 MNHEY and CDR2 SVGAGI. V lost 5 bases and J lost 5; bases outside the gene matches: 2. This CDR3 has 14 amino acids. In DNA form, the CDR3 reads TGTGCCAGCAGTAAACTAGCGGGAGACAATGAGCAGTTCTTC. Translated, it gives CASSKLAGDNEQFF.

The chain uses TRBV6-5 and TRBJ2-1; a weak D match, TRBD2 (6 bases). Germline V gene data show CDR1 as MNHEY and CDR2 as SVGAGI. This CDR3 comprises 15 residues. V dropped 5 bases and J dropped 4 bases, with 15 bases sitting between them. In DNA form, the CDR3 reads TGTGCCAGCAGTAGCGTACTAGCCGGGTACAATGAGCAGTTCTTC. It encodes CASSSVLAGYNEQFF.

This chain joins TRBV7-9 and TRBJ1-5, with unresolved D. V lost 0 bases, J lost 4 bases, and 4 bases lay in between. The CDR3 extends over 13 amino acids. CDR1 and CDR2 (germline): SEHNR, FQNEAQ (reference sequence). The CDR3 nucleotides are TGTGCCAGCAGCTTAGCCCCGAATCAGCCCCAGCATTTT. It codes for CASSLAPNQPQHF.

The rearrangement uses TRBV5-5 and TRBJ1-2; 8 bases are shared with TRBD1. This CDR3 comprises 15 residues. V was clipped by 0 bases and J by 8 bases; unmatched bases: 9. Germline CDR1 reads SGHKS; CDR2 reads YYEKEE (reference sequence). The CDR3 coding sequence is TGTGCCAGCAGCTTGGGTGCGACAGGGGCGCCCGGCTACACCTTC. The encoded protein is CASSLGATGAPGYTF.

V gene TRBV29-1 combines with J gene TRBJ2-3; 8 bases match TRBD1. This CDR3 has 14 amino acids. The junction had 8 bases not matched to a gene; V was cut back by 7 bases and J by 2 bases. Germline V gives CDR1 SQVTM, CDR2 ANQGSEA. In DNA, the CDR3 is TGCAGCGAGGGGACAGGACGTGACACAGATACGCAGTATTTT. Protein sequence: CSEGTGRDTDTQYF.

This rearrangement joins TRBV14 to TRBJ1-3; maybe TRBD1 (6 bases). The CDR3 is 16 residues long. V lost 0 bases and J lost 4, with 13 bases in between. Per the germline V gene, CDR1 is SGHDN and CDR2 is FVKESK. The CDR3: CASSQDITGKGNTIYF. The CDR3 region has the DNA TGTGCCAGCAGCCAAGATATCACAGGGAAGGGAAACACCATATATTTT.

The CDR3 sequence: CASSVGRTGGSYTDTQYF. CDR3 coding DNA: TGTGCCAGCAGCGTAGGGCGGACAGGAGGTTCGTACACAGATACGCAGTATTTT. The V and J genes are TRBV9 and TRBJ2-3; 7 nucleotides line up with TRBD1. This CDR3 is 18 amino acids long. The V gene's germline CDR1 is SGDLS and CDR2 YYNGEE. With 0 bases clipped from V and 2 bases from J, the junction kept 12 bases outside the gene matches. The full variable domain, completed using reference TRBV9 and TRBJ2-3, is DSGVTQTPKHLITATGQRVTLRCSPRSGDLSVYWYQQSLDQGLQFLIQYYNGEERAKGNILERFSAQQFPDLHSELNLSSLELGDSALYFCASSVGRTGGSYTDTQYFGPGTRLTVL.

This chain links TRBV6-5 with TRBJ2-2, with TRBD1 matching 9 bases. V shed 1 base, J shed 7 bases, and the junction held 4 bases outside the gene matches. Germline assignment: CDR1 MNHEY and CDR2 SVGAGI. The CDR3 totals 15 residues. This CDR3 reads CASSYYRGRDGELFF. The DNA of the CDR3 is TGTGCCAGCAGTTACTACAGGGGGCGCGACGGGGAGCTGTTTTTT.

The CDR3 DNA sequence: TGTGCCAGCAGCCCTTCCGGGTGGCTAGCGGAACCAGTCAATGAGCAGTTCTTC. Protein sequence: CASSPSGWLAEPVNEQFF. The genes are TRBV5-5 and TRBJ2-1; 7 bases are a match to TRBD2. The V gene end was trimmed by 4 bases and the J gene end by 6 bases; junction bases not matched to a gene: 19. The germline CDR1 and CDR2 sequences are SGHKS and YYEKEE (reference sequence). CDR3 length equals 18 residues. Looking up the rest from reference TRBV5-5 and TRBJ2-1 gives the full variable domain: DAGVTQSPTHLIKTRGQQVTLRCSPISGHKSVSWYQQVLGQGPQFIFQYYEKEERGRGNFPDRFSARQFPNYSSELNVNALLLGDSALYLCASSPSGWLAEPVNEQFFGPGTRLTVL.

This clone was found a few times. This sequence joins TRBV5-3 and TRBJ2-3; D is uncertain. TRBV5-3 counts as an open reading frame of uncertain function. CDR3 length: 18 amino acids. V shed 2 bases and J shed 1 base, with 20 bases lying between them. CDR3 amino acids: CARSLKQVAFPGTDTQYF. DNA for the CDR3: TGTGCCAGAAGCTTAAAGCAGGTCGCTTTTCCTGGCACAGATACGCAGTATTTT.

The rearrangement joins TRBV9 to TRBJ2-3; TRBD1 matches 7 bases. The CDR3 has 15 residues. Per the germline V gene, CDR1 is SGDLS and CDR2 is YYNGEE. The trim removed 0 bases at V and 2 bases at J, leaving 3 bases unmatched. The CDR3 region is CASSVEDRNTDTQYF. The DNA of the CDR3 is TGTGCCAGCAGCGTAGAGGACAGGAACACAGATACGCAGTATTTT.

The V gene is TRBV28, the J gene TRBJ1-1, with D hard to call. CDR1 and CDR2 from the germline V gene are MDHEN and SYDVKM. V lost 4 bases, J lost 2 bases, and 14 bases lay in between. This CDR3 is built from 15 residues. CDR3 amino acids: CASSSTGKLNTEAFF. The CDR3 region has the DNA TGTGCCAGCAGTTCCACCGGGAAACTCAACACTGAAGCTTTCTTT.